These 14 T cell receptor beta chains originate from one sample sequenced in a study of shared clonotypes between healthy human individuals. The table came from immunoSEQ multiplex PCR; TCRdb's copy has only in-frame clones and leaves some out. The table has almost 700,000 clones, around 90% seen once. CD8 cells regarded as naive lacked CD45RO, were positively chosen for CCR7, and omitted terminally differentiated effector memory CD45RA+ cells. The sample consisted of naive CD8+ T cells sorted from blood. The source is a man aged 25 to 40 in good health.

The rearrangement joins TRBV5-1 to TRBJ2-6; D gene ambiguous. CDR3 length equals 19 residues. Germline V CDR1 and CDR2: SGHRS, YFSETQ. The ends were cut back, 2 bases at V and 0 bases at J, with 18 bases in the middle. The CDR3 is CASSLRPGLRSSGANVLTF. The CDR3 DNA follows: TGCGCCAGCAGCTTACGTCCCGGTTTACGGTCCTCTGGGGCCAACGTCCTGACTTTC.

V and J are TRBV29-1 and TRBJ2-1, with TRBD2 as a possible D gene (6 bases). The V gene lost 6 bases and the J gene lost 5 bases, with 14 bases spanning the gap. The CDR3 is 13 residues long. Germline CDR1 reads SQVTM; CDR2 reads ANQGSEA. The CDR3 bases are TGCAGCGTGAATAGCAGACTAGACAATGAGCAGTTCTTC. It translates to CSVNSRLDNEQFF.

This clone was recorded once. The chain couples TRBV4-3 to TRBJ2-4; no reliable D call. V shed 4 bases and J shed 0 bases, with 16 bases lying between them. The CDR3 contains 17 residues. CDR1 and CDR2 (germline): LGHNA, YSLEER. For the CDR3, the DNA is TGCGCCAGCAGCCCCGATACACCATCCACAGCCAAAAACATTCAGTACTTC. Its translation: CASSPDTPSTAKNIQYF.

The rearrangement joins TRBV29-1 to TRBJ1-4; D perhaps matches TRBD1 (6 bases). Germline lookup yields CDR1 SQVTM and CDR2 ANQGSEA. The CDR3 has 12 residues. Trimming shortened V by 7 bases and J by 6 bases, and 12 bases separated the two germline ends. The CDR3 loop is CSGAGVDEKLFF. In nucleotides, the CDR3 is TGCAGCGGGGCAGGGGTAGATGAAAAACTGTTTTTT.

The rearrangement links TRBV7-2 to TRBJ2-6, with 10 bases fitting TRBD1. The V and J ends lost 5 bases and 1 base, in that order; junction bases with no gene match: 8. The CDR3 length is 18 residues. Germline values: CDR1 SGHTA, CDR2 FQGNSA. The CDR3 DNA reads TGTGCCAGCAGCCACGGGGACAGGGGTTTTTCTGGGGCCAACGTCCTGACTTTC. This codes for CASSHGDRGFSGANVLTF. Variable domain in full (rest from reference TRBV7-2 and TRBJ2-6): GAGVSQSPSNKVTEKGKDVELRCDPISGHTALYWYRQSLGQGLEFLIYFQGNSAPDKSGLPSDRFSAERTGGSVSTLTIQRTQQEDSAVYLCASSHGDRGFSGANVLTFGAGSRLTVL.

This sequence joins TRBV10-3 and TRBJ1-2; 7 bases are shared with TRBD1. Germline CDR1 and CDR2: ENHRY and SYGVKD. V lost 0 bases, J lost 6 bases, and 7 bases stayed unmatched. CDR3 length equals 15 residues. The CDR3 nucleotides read TGTGCCATCAGTGAGTCGATAAAGGGGGCGCATGGCTACACCTTC. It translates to CAISESIKGAHGYTF.

DNA of the CDR3: TGCGCCAGCGCGGGGGGTGATAGTTGGGACGAGCAGTACTTC. This codes for CASAGGDSWDEQYF. The chain recombines TRBV5-1 with TRBJ2-7; 8 bases agree with TRBD2. Germline V gene data show CDR1 as SGHRS and CDR2 as YFSETQ. The CDR3 has 14 amino acids. V trimming: 7 bases; J trimming: 5 bases; junction bases outside the gene matches: 11.

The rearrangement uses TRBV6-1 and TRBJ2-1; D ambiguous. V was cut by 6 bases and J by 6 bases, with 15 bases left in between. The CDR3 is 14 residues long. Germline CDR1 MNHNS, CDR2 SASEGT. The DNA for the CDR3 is TGTGCCAGCAGGAAGTCTCGAGATGGCAATGAGCAGTTCTTC. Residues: CASRKSRDGNEQFF.

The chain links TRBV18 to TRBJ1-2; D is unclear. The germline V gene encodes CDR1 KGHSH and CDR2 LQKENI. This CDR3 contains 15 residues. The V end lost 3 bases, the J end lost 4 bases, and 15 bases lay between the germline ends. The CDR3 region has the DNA TGTGCCAGCTCACCGGGGTATTCGAACCTCTATGGCTACACCTTC. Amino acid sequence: CASSPGYSNLYGYTF.

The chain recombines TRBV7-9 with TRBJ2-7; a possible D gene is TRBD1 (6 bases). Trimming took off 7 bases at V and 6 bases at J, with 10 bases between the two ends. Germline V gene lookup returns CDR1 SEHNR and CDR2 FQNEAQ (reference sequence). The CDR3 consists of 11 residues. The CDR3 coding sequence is TGTGCCAGCATGGGGGCCTCCGAGCAGTACTTC. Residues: CASMGASEQYF.

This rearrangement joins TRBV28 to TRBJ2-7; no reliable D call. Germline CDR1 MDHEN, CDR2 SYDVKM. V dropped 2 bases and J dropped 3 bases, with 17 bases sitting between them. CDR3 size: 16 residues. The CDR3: CASSLTATADGYEQYF. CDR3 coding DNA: TGTGCCAGCAGTTTAACCGCCACAGCTGATGGCTACGAGCAGTACTTC.

CDR3 region: CASSQATSGSYEQYF. In DNA, the CDR3 is TGCGCCAGCAGCCAAGCGACTAGCGGCTCGTACGAGCAGTACTTC. The rearrangement links TRBV4-3 to TRBJ2-7; 9 bases map to TRBD2. Unmatched junction bases numbered 5, after V lost 1 base and J lost 4 bases. The CDR3 length is 15 residues. CDR1 LGHNA and CDR2 YSLEER come from the germline V gene.

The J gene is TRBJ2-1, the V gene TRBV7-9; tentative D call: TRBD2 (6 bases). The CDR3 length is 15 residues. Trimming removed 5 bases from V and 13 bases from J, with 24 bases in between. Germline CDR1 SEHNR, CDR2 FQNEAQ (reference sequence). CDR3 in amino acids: CASSVGTSTLLPQFF. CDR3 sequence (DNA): TGTGCCAGCAGCGTAGGGACTTCTACATTACTACCACAGTTCTTC.

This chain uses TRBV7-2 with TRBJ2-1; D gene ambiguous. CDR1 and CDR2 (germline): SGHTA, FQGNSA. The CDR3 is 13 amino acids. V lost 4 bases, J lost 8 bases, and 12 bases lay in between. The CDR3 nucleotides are TGTGCCAGCAGCTCAACTTGGGTTGATGAGCAGTTCTTC. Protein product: CASSSTWVDEQFF.